This T cell receptor (beta chain) was retrieved from a study of blood T cell repertoires in COVID-19. Profiling relied on immunoSEQ multiplex PCR, and the TCRdb table lists in-frame clones only, not all of them. The sample includes 150,000 to 200,000 clones, roughly nine tenths of them seen just once. The germline V gene has CDR1 SGHRS and CDR2 YFSETQ. CDR3 length: 12 amino acids. With 1 base removed from V and 4 bases from J, the gap between germline ends came to 5 bases. The chain couples TRBV5-1 to TRBJ1-2; D uncertain. The receptor was derived from a woman in her seventies with acute or convalescent COVID-19. Sequenced sample: peripheral blood. Here the CDR3 reads CASSLFSYGYTF. DNA of the CDR3: TGCGCCAGCAGCTTGTTCAGCTATGGCTACACCTTC.